The 19 T cell receptor beta chains listed next were all sequenced from one sample in a study. Using its own MiXCR run on the 5' RACE reads, TCRdb lists one record per CDR3 protein. The sample lists tens of thousands of distinct CDR3 sequences; around a fifth were seen once. What was sequenced was memory CD4+ T cells sorted from a lymph node. Noted subset: memory CD4+ T cells, CD4+CD45RO+CD25-. These receptors all come from a female donor with breast cancer.

This clonotype has just a few counts. The junction does not match germline at one end; this may be a read error. The V gene is TRBV5-1, the J gene TRBJ2-3; 9 nucleotides match TRBD2. The germline gives CDR1 SGHRS, CDR2 YFSETQ. CDR3 length: 14 amino acids. The CDR3 reads CASSLGTSFAEQYF. The CDR3 DNA reads TGCGCCAGCAGTTTGGGGACTAGCTTTGCCGAGCAGTATTTT.

This chain connects TRBV6-5 to TRBJ2-7, with a tentative D call TRBD2 (6 bases). The CDR3 extends over 16 amino acids. Trimming cost V 0 bases and J 4 bases, with 16 bases left between them. Germline CDR1 MNHEY, CDR2 SVGAGI. CDR3 nucleotides: TGTGCCAGCAGTTACTCCCGACTAGTCGGGTCGTACGAGCAGTACTTC. It yields the protein CASSYSRLVGSYEQYF.

The chain links TRBV7-2 to TRBJ1-5; D is ambiguous. V was pared by 1 base and J by 0 bases, with 7 bases between. Germline loops: CDR1 SGHTA, CDR2 FQGNSA. The CDR3 is 15 residues long. CDR3 amino acids: CASSLDYHSNQPQHF. For the CDR3, the DNA is TGTGCCAGCAGCTTAGACTACCATAGCAATCAGCCCCAGCATTTT.

This clonotype was counted only a few times. The rearrangement uses TRBV5-1 and TRBJ2-5, with 12 bases matching TRBD1. J was trimmed by 5 bases and V by 4 bases; bases with no gene match: 3. CDR1 is SGHRS, CDR2 YFSETQ, per germline. The CDR3 sequence is 14 residues long. This CDR3 is CASSPGTGGETQYF. In nucleotides, the CDR3 is TGCGCCAGCAGCCCGGGGACAGGGGGCGAGACCCAGTACTTC.

CDR3 region: CASSPRGNGEAFF. The CDR3 bases are TGTGCCAGCAGCCCAAGGGGTAACGGTGAAGCTTTCTTT. The V call is TRBV7-3, the J call TRBJ1-1, with D possibly TRBD1 on 5 matching bases. The CDR3 sequence is 13 residues long. V was cut by 5 bases and J by 7 bases, with 14 bases left in between. The germline V gene has CDR1 SGHTA and CDR2 FQGTGA.

This clonotype was seen a few times. This chain connects TRBV7-2 to TRBJ2-5; unclear D gene. This CDR3 contains 13 residues. V was clipped by 5 bases and J by 3 bases, with 10 bases between them. Germline-derived CDR1 and CDR2 are SGHTA and FQGNSA. The CDR3 sequence is CASSRSREETQYF. The CDR3 DNA is TGTGCCAGCAGCCGTTCGAGAGAAGAGACCCAGTACTTC.

The CDR3 DNA is TGTGCCAGCAGCAGGGACAAATACACCGGGGAGCTGTTTTTT. Its protein is CASSRDKYTGELFF. The chain joins TRBV7-8 to TRBJ2-2; D possibly corresponds to TRBD1 (6 bases). V dropped 5 bases and J dropped 3 bases, with 10 bases sitting between them. This CDR3 is 14 amino acids long. CDR1 is SGHVS, CDR2 FQNEAQ, per germline.

This clonotype was counted ten times or more. The chain recombines TRBV20-1 with TRBJ1-5; D is possibly TRBD1 (5 bases). CDR1 is DFQATT and CDR2 is SNEGSKA in the germline V gene (reference sequence). V shed 6 bases and J shed 0 bases, with 15 bases lying between them. The CDR3 sequence is 15 residues long. CDR3 coding DNA: TGCAGTGCCATGGGGGGGATATATAGCAATCAGCCCCAGCATTTT. Translated: CSAMGGIYSNQPQHF.

The CDR3 DNA reads as TGTGCCACATCCTGGGACATGTACAACACTGAAGCTTTCTTT. As protein: CATSWDMYNTEAFF. The rearrangement links TRBV6-1 to TRBJ1-1, with D perhaps matching TRBD1 (6 bases). Trimming took off 10 bases at V and 2 bases at J, with 17 bases between the two ends. The CDR3 is made up of 14 amino acids. Germline-derived CDR1 and CDR2 are MNHNS and SASEGT.

This clonotype was counted many times. The chain has TRBV20-1 and TRBJ1-1; D is unresolved. Trimming pared 3 bases from V and 0 bases from J, leaving 14 bases between. CDR1 and CDR2 from the germline V gene are DFQATT and SNEGSKA (reference sequence). This CDR3 has 15 residues. The CDR3 coding sequence is TGCAGTGCTAGTGAGGGAACGAATATGAACACTGAAGCTTTCTTT. Protein: CSASEGTNMNTEAFF.

This clonotype was seen many times. The J gene is TRBJ1-3, the V gene TRBV20-1, with TRBD1 as a possible D gene (5 bases). The CDR3 spans 12 residues. Germline V CDR1 and CDR2: DFQATT, SNEGSKA (reference sequence). V shed 4 bases and J shed 2 bases, with 6 bases lying between them. The CDR3 DNA reads TGCAGTGCTATGGGGGCTGGAAACACCATATATTTT. This encodes CSAMGAGNTIYF.

In this sample, this clonotype turned up many times. This chain links TRBV20-1 with TRBJ1-5; tentative D call: TRBD1 (6 bases). The CDR3 runs to 13 residues. From germline, CDR1 is DFQATT and CDR2 SNEGSKA (reference sequence). With 6 bases removed from V and 3 bases from J, the gap between germline ends came to 12 bases. As DNA, the CDR3 is TGCAGTGCCCTCAGGGGTAACAATCAGCCCCAGCATTTT. It yields the protein CSALRGNNQPQHF.

Ten or more counts support this clonotype. J is TRBJ2-7 and V is TRBV10-3, with D perhaps matching TRBD1 (5 bases). The germline V gene has CDR1 ENHRY and CDR2 SYGVKD. This CDR3 spans 14 amino acids. V was pared by 6 bases and J by 3 bases, with 15 bases between. The CDR3 reads CAIRSSRGGYEQYF. DNA for the CDR3: TGTGCCATCAGGTCTTCAAGGGGTGGCTACGAGCAGTACTTC.

At least ten counts were recorded for this clonotype. This chain connects TRBV5-1 to TRBJ2-3, with D possibly matching TRBD1 (5 bases). The CDR3 consists of 13 residues. Germline V gene lookup returns CDR1 SGHRS and CDR2 YFSETQ. V was pared by 4 bases and J by 2 bases, with 8 bases between. DNA for the CDR3: TGCGCCAGCAGCGCGGACATCACAGATACGCAGTATTTT. As protein: CASSADITDTQYF. Using reference TRBV5-1 and TRBJ2-3 for the parts outside the CDR3, the full variable domain is KAGVTQTPRYLIKTRGQQVTLSCSPISGHRSVSWYQQTPGQGLQFLFEYFSETQRNKGNFPGRFSGRQFSNSRSEMNVSTLELGDSALYLCASSADITDTQYFGPGTRLTVL.

In its sample, this clonotype was seen a few times. The V and J genes are TRBV6-1 and TRBJ2-3, with D perhaps matching TRBD1 (5 bases). Germline assignment: CDR1 MNHNS and CDR2 SASEGT. The length of the CDR3 is 15 residues. Trimming shortened V by 6 bases and J by 6 bases, and 19 bases separated the two germline ends. The CDR3 region has the DNA TGTGCCAGCAGCAAAGGGGTCCCCTCGGACGATACGCAGTATTTT. Translating it yields CASSKGVPSDDTQYF.

This clonotype was seen repeatedly, ten times or more. J is TRBJ2-5 and V is TRBV5-1; D unclear. Deletions cut 4 bases from V and 6 bases from J, with 16 bases between. The CDR3 contains 14 residues. Germline CDR1 SGHRS, CDR2 YFSETQ. CDR3 nucleotides: TGCGCCAGCAGCGACGGGCGTCTTCTCAAGACCCAGTACTTC. It is translated as CASSDGRLLKTQYF.

This clonotype showed up just a few times. The chain combines TRBV5-1 with TRBJ1-2, with D possibly matching TRBD1 (5 bases). Germline loops: CDR1 SGHRS, CDR2 YFSETQ. Trimming shortened V by 0 bases and J by 8 bases, and 8 bases separated the two germline ends. This CDR3 spans 12 amino acids. This chain's CDR3 is CASSLERGGYTF. The CDR3 nucleotides are TGCGCCAGCAGCTTGGAAAGGGGAGGCTACACCTTC. Full variable domain (outside the CDR3, taken from reference TRBV5-1 and TRBJ1-2): KAGVTQTPRYLIKTRGQQVTLSCSPISGHRSVSWYQQTPGQGLQFLFEYFSETQRNKGNFPGRFSGRQFSNSRSEMNVSTLELGDSALYLCASSLERGGYTFGSGTRLTVV.

This clonotype was counted at least ten times. The chain couples TRBV20-1 to TRBJ1-2; perhaps TRBD1 as D (5 bases). V was clipped by 6 bases and J by 4 bases, with 9 bases between them. The CDR3 totals 11 residues. CDR1 is DFQATT and CDR2 is SNEGSKA in the germline V gene (reference sequence). In nucleotides, the CDR3 is TGCAGTGCCTCCGGGGGCTATGGCTACACCTTC. Protein sequence: CSASGGYGYTF.

This clonotype was counted between two and nine times. The CDR3 DNA is TGTGCCAGCAGTGCATCCGGGACTAGCACTGAGCAGTTCTTC. This sequence encodes CASSASGTSTEQFF. The chain has TRBV6-1 and TRBJ2-1, with TRBD2 matching 9 bases. Germline-derived CDR1 and CDR2 are MNHNS and SASEGT. V trimming: 4 bases; J trimming: 9 bases; junction bases outside the gene matches: 7. The CDR3 runs 14 residues.